This TCR beta chain was sequenced during a study of PD-1 blockade in classical Hodgkin lymphoma. Study-wide context: Every 2 weeks, patients had 3 mg/kg nivolumab intravenously. Whole-study results and caveats: It was among complete responders that baseline diversity resembled that of newly diagnosed patients. Newly diagnosed patients reportedly had lower baseline TCR diversity than healthy donors. Some patients began nivolumab under 1 year after ASCT. These patients were excluded from later analyses.

Details on this clone: Its antigen is unknown.

After autologous stem cell transplantation all patients relapsed, and prior brentuximab vedotin exposure differed between cohorts. Using immunoSEQ multiplex PCR, the repertoire was profiled, and TCRdb retains in-frame clones only, with some absent. The sample has some 41,000 clones; roughly 72% are singletons. CDR3 length equals 14 residues. Trimming shortened V by 2 bases and J by 0 bases, and 7 bases separated the two germline ends. Germline lookup yields CDR1 MNHNY and CDR2 SVGAGI (reference sequence). This sample comprised peripheral blood mononuclear cells (PBMCs), obtained before the second cycle of nivolumab. The rearrangement uses TRBV6-6 and TRBJ1-1; D might be TRBD1 (5 bases). This sequence originates from a human donor with classical Hodgkin lymphoma. CDR3 nucleotides: TGTGCCAGCAGTTACAGGGGAATGAACACTGAAGCTTTCTTT. Translated, it gives CASSYRGMNTEAFF.